This TCR beta chain was sequenced in a study of cytomegalovirus exposure and HLA in healthy donors. Researchers ran the PCR with 60 Vbeta and 13 Jbeta primers. Clones were read by immunoSEQ multiplex PCR, and TCRdb kept only the in-frame ones, dropping some. The data show approximately 110,000 clones, around 80% seen once. V was shortened by 6 bases and J by 6 bases, with 14 bases between the two germline ends. The length of the CDR3 is 14 residues. From germline, CDR1 is MRHNA and CDR2 SNTAGT. This clone was seen a single time. The receptor's source is a man aged 45 to 65 in good health and CMV-seronegative. The rearrangement uses TRBV6-4 and TRBJ2-2; possible D gene TRBD1, 5 bases. The sample comprised PBMCs. The CDR3 DNA reads as TGTGCCAGCAGCCTGACTCAGGGCTCCGGGGAGCTGTTTTTT. This sequence encodes CASSLTQGSGELFF.